The source of this T cell receptor beta chain is a study of shared clonotypes between healthy human individuals. Some clones are missing from TCRdb's copy, which holds only in-frame ones; the method was immunoSEQ multiplex PCR. There are about half a million clones in the sample; 75% to 85% occur only once, and approximately 13% lies in the top ten. This clone appeared a single time. The CDR3 spans 15 residues. J lost 7 bases, V lost 3 bases, and 4 bases had no gene match. Per germline, CDR1 WNHNN and CDR2 SYGVQD (reference sequence). The source of this sequence is a woman between 40 and 55 years old in good health. Some clones in this sample may be carry-over from other donors' samples. The specimen sequenced was PBMCs. The chain is built from TRBV10-1 and TRBJ2-1, with TRBD2 identical over 12 bases. CDR3 residues: CASSETSGRINEQFF. DNA of the CDR3: TGCGCCAGCAGTGAAACTAGCGGGAGGATAAATGAGCAGTTCTTC.